This T cell receptor beta chain is drawn from a study of patients and donors after allogeneic stem cell transplantation. MiXCR, run by TCRdb on the RT-PCR reads, gives a single entry per CDR3 protein. The data show some 880,000 distinct CDR3 sequences, 18% seen once. The trim removed 5 bases at V and 5 bases at J, leaving 3 bases unmatched. The CDR3 runs to 13 residues. From germline, CDR1 is DFQATT and CDR2 SNEGSKA (reference sequence). The sample holds one count of this clonotype. The rearrangement joins TRBV20-1 to TRBJ2-2; 9 bases align to TRBD1. The sequenced material came from blood, either unsorted or a sorted T cell fraction (not recorded which). The TCR comes from a human donor who was either an allogeneic HSCT recipient or a stem cell or donor lymphocyte infusion donor (not recorded which). It is not recorded whose cells these are; they may come from a transplant donor. CDR3 residues: CSASGTGTGELFF. DNA of the CDR3: TGCAGTGCTTCCGGGACAGGGACCGGGGAGCTGTTTTTT.